This T cell receptor beta chain was documented in a study of T cell responses to AZD1222 COVID-19 vaccine. This CDR3 comprises 14 residues. Deletions cut 4 bases from V and 4 bases from J, with 11 bases between. In germline, CDR1 is SGHRS, CDR2 YFSETQ. The repertoire was sequenced with immunoSEQ multiplex PCR; TCRdb's copy has only in-frame clones and lacks some. The sample carries over 100,000 clones, 88% recorded once. V is TRBV5-1 and J is TRBJ2-2; no firm D call. This sample comprised peripheral blood, obtained on day 0 of AZD1222 vaccination. The receptor's source is an adult in good health. CDR3 amino acids: CASSPEGVTGELFF. The CDR3, as DNA: TGCGCCAGCAGCCCAGAAGGAGTCACCGGGGAGCTGTTTTTT.